Shown below are 20 T cell receptor beta chains from a single sample sequenced in a study of tumor and adjacent non-tumor tissue in lung cancer. RNA was extracted from bulk tissue without any cell sorting. The normal lung tissue was taken more than 3 cm from the tumor edge. A modified ARM-PCR protocol with three rounds of nested PCR amplified TCRbeta. One entry per CDR3 protein results from TCRdb running MiXCR on the multiplex PCR reads. Of 110,000 or so distinct CDR3 sequences in the sample, 60% to 70% were seen once. The sequenced material came from distant non-tumor lung tissue. Every receptor here comes from a man in his fifties or sixties with non-small cell lung cancer.

Regarding this clonotype: This may stem from a read error, because a much larger clone lies one nucleotide away. CDR3: CSARGRDLTDTQYF. The DNA for the CDR3 is TGCAGTGCTAGAGGGCGGGACTTGACAGATACGCAGTATTTT. This chain uses TRBV20-1 with TRBJ2-3; weak D call: TRBD2 (6 bases). From germline, CDR1 is DFQATT and CDR2 SNEGSKA (reference sequence). The CDR3 has 14 amino acids. V was clipped by 1 base and J by 3 bases, with 11 bases between them.

The chain is built from TRBV29-1 and TRBJ2-1, with D hard to call. Trimming pared 7 bases from V and 9 bases from J, leaving 28 bases between. The CDR3 runs to 16 residues. Germline-derived CDR1 and CDR2 are SQVTM and ANQGSEA. CDR3 in DNA: TGCAGCGCTAACGAGGCCATTAAGGGTGGCATGGGTGAGCAGTTCTTC. The encoded protein is CSANEAIKGGMGEQFF.

On this clonotype: A much larger clone lies one base from this, so it may be a read error. This sequence joins TRBV6-2 or TRBV6-3 and TRBJ1-2, with 8 bases that match TRBD1. This CDR3 comprises 16 residues. The V gene's germline CDR1 is MNHEY and CDR2 SVGEGT. V shed 7 bases, J shed 4 bases, and the junction held 14 bases outside the gene matches. CDR3 sequence: CASTVGTGPMVYGYTF. The CDR3, as DNA: TGTGCCAGCACAGTCGGGACAGGCCCTATGGTCTATGGCTACACCTTC.

A remark on this clonotype: Given a much more abundant clone one base away, this may be a read error. V and J are TRBV6-5 and TRBJ1-2; D ambiguous. Germline V gene lookup returns CDR1 MNHEY and CDR2 SVGAGI. V was trimmed by 4 bases and J by 0 bases, leaving 12 bases between them. CDR3 length: 15 amino acids. CDR3 DNA: TGTGCCAGCAGTTCAGGACGGGGAACTAACTATGGCTACACCTTC. Its translation: CASSSGRGTNYGYTF.

With respect to this clonotype: A much bigger clone sits one base away, suggesting this may be a read error. The missing conserved phenylalanine or tryptophan at the end of this CDR3 makes a read error likely. This chain links TRBV20-1 with TRBJ2-2; the D gene is possibly TRBD1 (6 bases). The germline CDR1 and CDR2 sequences are DFQATT and SNEGSKA (reference sequence). Trimming removed 6 bases at V and 4 bases at J, with 15 bases between. This CDR3 spans 14 amino acids. This chain's CDR3 is CSAEQGVGTGELFS. As DNA, the CDR3 is TGCAGTGCGGAACAGGGTGTAGGCACCGGGGAGCTGTTTTCT.

In this sample, this clonotype turned up many times. The CDR3 DNA follows: TGTGCCAGCAGCAAGGACGGAATGAACACTGAAGCTTTCTTT. Translation: CASSKDGMNTEAFF. The rearrangement joins TRBV6-1 to TRBJ1-1, with D uncertain. The CDR3 covers 14 residues. Trimming shortened V by 6 bases and J by 0 bases, and 11 bases separated the two germline ends. The germline gives CDR1 MNHNS, CDR2 SASEGT.

The rearrangement uses TRBV9 and TRBJ2-3; TRBD1 matches at 7 bases. This CDR3 spans 16 amino acids. The germline CDR1 and CDR2 sequences are SGDLS and YYNGEE. The ends lost 4 bases at V and 2 bases at J; junction bases unmatched: 10. The CDR3 protein is CASSTYDRAPTDTQYF. In DNA form, the CDR3 reads TGTGCCAGCAGCACCTACGACAGGGCCCCCACAGATACGCAGTATTTT.

Turning to this clonotype: At one end the junction does not follow the germline gene, possibly because of a read error. The CDR3 DNA follows: TGTGCCAGCAGTAACAGGGGCAGCTCCTTCAATAAGCAGTTCTTC. It codes for CASSNRGSSFNKQFF. The V and J genes are TRBV6-2 or TRBV6-3 and TRBJ2-1, with TRBD1 identical over 7 bases. Germline assignment: CDR1 MNHEY and CDR2 SVGEGT. The CDR3 totals 15 residues.

On this clonotype: One end of the junction fails to match germline, which may point to a read error. V usage is TRBV20-1 and J usage is TRBJ2-7, with 8 bases identical to TRBD2. The CDR3 sequence is 13 residues long. Germline CDR1 DFQATT, CDR2 SNEGSKA (reference sequence). DNA for the CDR3: TGCAGTACTAGCGGCAGGGCCGACTACGAGCAGTACTTC. This gives the protein CSTSGRADYEQYF.

The V call is TRBV7-9, the J call TRBJ2-3; 10 nucleotides line up with TRBD2. V shed 5 bases and J 2 bases; nucleotides not matched to a gene: 13. The CDR3 has 18 residues. Germline CDR1 reads SEHNR; CDR2 reads FQNEAQ (reference sequence). DNA of the CDR3: TGTGCCAGCAGCAAAGGGCCCTGGACTAGCGGTCTCACAGATACGCAGTATTTT. It specifies CASSKGPWTSGLTDTQYF.

On this clonotype: It may be a read error: a sequence one base away is much more abundant. The chain couples TRBV6-5 to TRBJ1-2; a possible D gene is TRBD1 (6 bases). V gave up 7 bases and J gave up 3 bases, with 15 bases separating them. Germline CDR1 MNHEY, CDR2 SVGAGI. The CDR3 loop spans 14 amino acids. The CDR3 loop reads CASTRNREYYGYTF. The DNA for the CDR3 is TGTGCCAGCACCCGGAACAGGGAGTACTATGGCTACACCTTC.

This clonotype appeared many times. The genes are TRBV4-1 and TRBJ1-4, with 9 bases fitting TRBD1. The length of the CDR3 is 18 residues. V shed 0 bases, J shed 8 bases, and the junction held 13 bases outside the gene matches. Germline V gene lookup returns CDR1 MGHRA and CDR2 YSYEKL. The chain's CDR3 is CASSQEGQGGRVGEKLFF. The CDR3 coding sequence is TGCGCCAGCAGCCAAGAGGGACAGGGAGGGCGGGTTGGAGAAAAACTGTTTTTT.

This clonotype was counted ten times or more. The chain has TRBV4-2 and TRBJ1-6; 10 bases match TRBD1. CDR3 size: 15 residues. Looked up from germline, CDR1 is LGHNA and CDR2 is YNFKEQ. V lost 0 bases to trimming and J lost 10 bases; unmatched junction nucleotides: 3. CDR3 nucleotide sequence: TGTGCCAGCAGCCAAGAAGACAGGGGGCCCTCACCCCTCCACTTT. It is translated as CASSQEDRGPSPLHF.

This clonotype was seen more than once but under ten times. The chain is built from TRBV28 and TRBJ2-1, with 10 positions matching TRBD1. The germline V gene encodes CDR1 MDHEN and CDR2 SYDVKM. V trimming: 8 bases; J trimming: 8 bases; junction bases outside the gene matches: 15. There are 16 residues in the CDR3. The CDR3 DNA sequence: TGTGCCAGCCCTCCGGCCGGGACAGGGGTCACCGATGAGCAGTTCTTC. Translation: CASPPAGTGVTDEQFF. Complete variable domain (other parts from reference TRBV28 and TRBJ2-1): DVKVTQSSRYLVKRTGEKVFLECVQDMDHENMFWYRQDPGLGLRLIYFSYDVKMKEKGDIPEGYSVSREKKERFSLILESASTNQTSMYLCASPPAGTGVTDEQFFGPGTRLTVL.

This clonotype is termed medium-sized. The chain has TRBV6-5 and TRBJ2-5; D may correspond to TRBD1 or TRBD2 (5 bases each). V lost 5 bases to trimming and J lost 2 bases, with 15 bases between them. CDR1 MNHEY and CDR2 SVGAGI come from the germline V gene. This CDR3 is built from 15 residues. DNA of the CDR3: TGTGCCAGCAGTAGCCCACGAGGGGCTCAAGAGACCCAGTACTTC. This translates into CASSSPRGAQETQYF.

The rearrangement links TRBV7-6 to TRBJ2-5; 7 bases align to TRBD2. In germline, CDR1 is SGHVS, CDR2 FNYEAQ. The V gene end was trimmed by 4 bases and the J gene end by 2 bases; junction bases not matched to a gene: 10. There are 16 residues in the CDR3. CDR3 region: CASSSPRGVQQETQYF. The CDR3 nucleotides are TGTGCCAGCAGCTCGCCCCGGGGGGTTCAGCAAGAGACCCAGTACTTC.

The gene calls are TRBV11-3 and TRBJ2-7, with D possibly being TRBD2 (6 bases). This CDR3 comprises 15 residues. CDR1 SGHNT and CDR2 YENEEA come from the germline V gene. CDR3 in DNA: TGTGCAAGTAGGAGGGCTAGAGGGAACTCCTACGAGCAGTACTTC. As protein: CASRRARGNSYEQYF. The whole variable domain, remainder taken from reference TRBV11-3 and TRBJ2-7, is EAGVVQSPRYKIIEKKQPVAFWCNPISGHNTLYWYLQNLGQGPELLIRYENEEAVDDSQLPKDRFSAERLKGVDSTLKIQPAELGDSAVYLCASRRARGNSYEQYFGPGTRLTVT.

Only a few counts were recorded for this clonotype. A read error may produce the germline difference seen at one junction end. The chain is built from TRBV4-1 and TRBJ1-6, with D uncertain. This CDR3 region has 18 residues. Germline lookup yields CDR1 MGHRA and CDR2 YSYEKL. The CDR3 spells CASSQDRGRSSYNSPLRF. CDR3 in DNA: TGCGCCAGCAGCCAAGATCGTGGCAGGAGCTCCTATAATTCACCCCTCCGCTTT.

On this clonotype: Given a much more abundant clone one base away, this may be a read error. The V call is TRBV30, the J call TRBJ2-1; 7 bases agree with TRBD2. Germline V gives CDR1 GTSNPN, CDR2 SVGIG (reference sequence). The V segment lost 2 bases and the J segment 7 bases; nucleotides outside the gene matches: 5. The CDR3 totals 13 residues. The CDR3 here is CAWSRAGTNEQFF. CDR3 DNA: TGTGCCTGGAGTCGAGCGGGAACTAATGAGCAGTTCTTC.

The sample holds many counts of this clonotype. The J gene is TRBJ2-1, the V gene TRBV30, with 9 bases identical to TRBD1. The CDR3 runs 13 residues. In germline, CDR1 is GTSNPN, CDR2 SVGIG (reference sequence). V was pared by 3 bases and J by 8 bases, with 5 bases of the junction left unmatched. The CDR3 nucleotides read TGTGCCTGGAGGGACAGGGGTTTCTATGAGCAGTTCTTC. Protein: CAWRDRGFYEQFF. The full variable domain, rest sourced from reference TRBV30 and TRBJ2-1, is SQTIHQWPATLVQPVGSPLSLECTVEGTSNPNLYWYRQAAGRGLQLLFYSVGIGQISSEVPQNLSASRPQDRQFILSSKKLLLSDSGFYLCAWRDRGFYEQFFGPGTRLTVL.